Described below is a single TCR beta chain sequence and its context. These data come from a study of blood T cell repertoires in COVID-19. Clinical history reported by participants formed the basis on which cohorts were assigned. Cohort 3 donors counted as recovered after two negative PCRs, clearance, or resolved symptoms. Assay used: immunoSEQ multiplex PCR; TCRdb lists only in-frame clones, some missing. Of under 300,000 clones listed, 80% to 90% were seen once; the top ten hold 2.4%. Germline V lookup: CDR1 KGHSH, CDR2 LQKENI. The V segment lost 1 base and the J segment 1 base; nucleotides outside the gene matches: 0. The CDR3 totals 16 residues.

This TCR was recovered from a woman aged 18-29 years who had recovered from COVID-19. The V gene is TRBV18, the J gene TRBJ2-5, with 13 bases fitting TRBD2. The source material was PBMCs or T cells enriched from blood (not recorded which). CDR3 bases: TGTGCCAGCTCACCACGGACTAGCGGGGGCCAAGAGACCCAGTACTTC. Translating gives CASSPRTSGGQETQYF.